This TCR beta chain was documented in a study of blood T cell repertoires in COVID-19. On the study more broadly: From T cells, B-cell-depleted T cells, or PBMCs came the material, which was cDNA or gDNA.

Clones were sequenced by immunoSEQ multiplex PCR, and TCRdb holds only the in-frame ones, with some missing. In the table there are 200,000 or so clones, approximately 80% of which are singletons. The CDR3 spans 14 residues. V lost 6 bases to trimming and J lost 3 bases; unmatched junction nucleotides: 8. CDR1 and CDR2 (germline): GTSNPN, SVGIG (reference sequence). The specimen sequenced was peripheral blood. The chain has TRBV30 and TRBJ2-7; 10 nucleotides align to TRBD1. The sequence was collected from a middle-aged man who had recovered from COVID-19. The CDR3 protein is CACVDRGLIYEQYF. The CDR3 DNA follows: TGTGCCTGCGTAGACAGGGGGCTTATCTACGAGCAGTACTTC.